This paragraph reports one T cell receptor (beta chain). Its antigen is undetermined. One junction end does not reproduce the germline sequence, and a read error may be involved. This record comes from a study of T cell repertoires in cytomegalovirus infection. For the study at large: Selected CMV epitopes included recently identified HLA-C-restricted ones as well as well-studied HLA-B-restricted ones. Notes on the study in general: CMV-specific TCR beta clonotypes restricted by HLA-C dominated the ex vivo response. People with CMV and the relevant HLA were identified by cumulative public TCR beta family frequency.

Germline lookup yields CDR1 SSHAT and CDR2 FNYEAQ (reference sequence). The CDR3 loop spans 16 amino acids. Using its own MiXCR run on the reads, TCRdb lists one record per CDR3 protein. Among about 900,000 distinct CDR3 sequences, approximately 33% were seen once, and the ten largest hold around an eighth. The TCR sequence derives from a human donor in good health (CMV status not recorded). Some clones in this sample may be carry-over from other donors' samples. The sample consisted of cultured CD8+ T cells from PBMCs, taken from culture after CMV antigen stimulation. The chain joins TRBV7-7 to TRBJ1-4; unclear D gene. In DNA, the CDR3 is TGTGCTAGCAGCTTAGCGCCCCCTGGCACTAATGAAAAACTGTTTTTT. This sequence encodes CASSLAPPGTNEKLFF.